A single sample gave rise to the 31 T cell receptor beta chains below, sequenced in a study of beta chain features in type 1 diabetes. Of the isolated RNA, all was reverse transcribed, and so the sequenced material was expressed TCRB transcripts. Only in-frame clones appear in the TCRdb table, and some are missing; sequencing was by immunoSEQ multiplex PCR. The sample carries about 220,000 clones, 11% recorded once. The specimen sequenced was central memory CD4+ T cells from blood. These receptor sequences come from a man between 18 and 35 years old in good health.

This clone appeared a few times. The J gene is TRBJ2-7, the V gene TRBV2; TRBD1 is a possible D gene (7 bases). CDR1 and CDR2 from the germline V gene are SNHLY and FYNNEI. The CDR3 extends over 15 amino acids. The germline V and J ends were trimmed by 4 bases and 2 bases, with 15 bases remaining between them. CDR3 DNA: TGTGCCAGCAGTGTTGCAGGGGGGTTAACCTACGAGCAGTACTTC. Amino acids: CASSVAGGLTYEQYF.

This clone was counted only a few times. The V and J genes are TRBV28 and TRBJ2-7, with D possibly being TRBD1 (6 bases). Germline V gives CDR1 MDHEN, CDR2 SYDVKM. Trimming removed 5 bases at V and 3 bases at J, with 17 bases between. The CDR3 loop spans 15 amino acids. The CDR3 sequence is CASSLPGDKDYEQYF. DNA for the CDR3: TGTGCCAGCAGTCTCCCAGGGGATAAGGACTACGAGCAGTACTTC.

This clone has a handful of counts. The rearrangement links TRBV7-2 to TRBJ1-2; tentative D call: TRBD1 (5 bases). Germline V lookup: CDR1 SGHTA, CDR2 FQGNSA. This CDR3 is built from 14 residues. Trimming cost V 5 bases and J 2 bases, with 12 bases left between them. The CDR3 reads CASSPWSGNYGYTF. The CDR3 DNA reads TGTGCCAGCAGCCCGTGGTCAGGGAACTATGGCTACACCTTC. Drawing the rest from reference TRBV7-2 and TRBJ1-2, the complete variable domain is GAGVSQSPSNKVTEKGKDVELRCDPISGHTALYWYRQSLGQGLEFLIYFQGNSAPDKSGLPSDRFSAERTGGSVSTLTIQRTQQEDSAVYLCASSPWSGNYGYTFGSGTRLTVV.

V gene TRBV12-2 combines with J gene TRBJ2-2; the listed D gene, TRBD2, was not tested against the DNA. TRBV12-2 represents a pseudogene. The CDR3 has 15 residues. The CDR3 DNA sequence: TGTGCAAGTCGCTTACGGCGACGGGGCACCGGGGAGCTGTTTTTT. Translation gives CASRLRRRGTGELFF.

A few counts support this clone. The chain carries TRBV7-8 and TRBJ2-3; TRBD2 matches 10 bases. This CDR3 contains 15 residues. V lost 4 bases, J lost 0 bases, and 1 base stayed unmatched. CDR1 and CDR2 from the germline V gene are SGHVS and FQNEAQ. The CDR3 loop is CASSSGLASTDTQYF. The CDR3 DNA sequence: TGTGCCAGCAGCTCGGGACTAGCGAGCACAGATACGCAGTATTTT.

This clone has more than one count but fewer than ten. DNA for the CDR3: TGTGCCAGCAGTCGGACAGGGAGGGCTGAAGCTTTCTTT. Its protein product is CASSRTGRAEAFF. This chain uses TRBV5-6 with TRBJ1-1; the match to TRBD1 covers 8 bases. From germline, CDR1 is SGHDT and CDR2 YYEEEE. V lost 5 bases, J lost 6 bases, and 6 bases stayed unmatched. This CDR3 contains 13 residues.

Comments on this clone: Additional DNA sequences in this sample encode the identical CDR3. V is TRBV30 and J is TRBJ2-2, with D maybe TRBD2 (7 bases). Trimming removed 3 bases at V and 7 bases at J, with 12 bases between. Germline V gene data show CDR1 as GTSNPN and CDR2 as SVGIG (reference sequence). The CDR3 is made up of 13 amino acids. This CDR3 reads CAWSGGLSGELFF. The DNA for the CDR3 is TGTGCCTGGAGCGGGGGGCTTAGCGGGGAGCTGTTTTTT.

In its sample, this clone was seen a few times. The genes are TRBV5-6 and TRBJ2-3; 12 bases map to TRBD2. Germline V lookup: CDR1 SGHDT, CDR2 YYEEEE. V gave up 1 base and J gave up 3 bases; unmatched junction bases: 6. This CDR3 is 17 amino acids long. CDR3 nucleotide sequence: TGTGCCAGCAGCTTGTCGCGACTAGCGGGAGTAACAGATACGCAGTATTTT. It translates to CASSLSRLAGVTDTQYF. The variable domain in full, with the rest retrieved from reference TRBV5-6 and TRBJ2-3, is DAGVTQSPTHLIKTRGQQVTLRCSPKSGHDTVSWYQQALGQGPQFIFQYYEEEERQRGNFPDRFSGHQFPNYSSELNVNALLLGDSALYLCASSLSRLAGVTDTQYFGPGTRLTVL.

This clone was recorded a few times. V usage is TRBV7-2 and J usage is TRBJ2-3; 8 bases agree with TRBD2. Germline trimming cut 11 bases from V and 1 base from J; bases unmatched to any gene: 8. The germline V gene has CDR1 SGHTA and CDR2 FQGNSA. The CDR3 runs 14 residues. The CDR3 sequence is CAVKRSGGTDTQYF. The CDR3, as DNA: TGTGCCGTTAAGCGTAGCGGGGGCACAGATACGCAGTATTTT.

This clone has a handful of counts. The chain links TRBV5-5 to TRBJ2-3, with 9 nucleotides matching TRBD2. Germline-derived CDR1 and CDR2 are SGHKS and YYEKEE (reference sequence). After removal of 6 bases from V and 3 bases from J, the junction contained 11 bases not matched to a gene. The CDR3 runs 16 residues. The CDR3 here is CASTKGGLAGTDTQYF. The CDR3 bases are TGTGCCAGCACCAAAGGCGGGCTAGCGGGAACAGATACGCAGTATTTT.

The rearrangement links TRBV14 to TRBJ2-7; D gene unclear. This CDR3 comprises 15 residues. The V gene lost 3 bases and the J gene lost 3 bases, with 15 bases spanning the gap. CDR1 SGHDN and CDR2 FVKESK come from the germline V gene. For the CDR3, the DNA is TGTGCCAGCAGCCAGAGAACCGGGCAGAACTACGAGCAGTACTTC. This translates into CASSQRTGQNYEQYF.

In this sample, this clone turned up a few times. The chain links TRBV6-1 to TRBJ2-1; D unclear. The CDR3 consists of 14 residues. Trimming cost V 1 base and J 5 bases, with 9 bases left between them. Per the germline V gene, CDR1 is MNHNS and CDR2 is SASEGT. CDR3 loop: CASSEGPLNNEQFF. In DNA, the CDR3 is TGTGCCAGCAGTGAAGGCCCTCTAAACAATGAGCAGTTCTTC.

This clone came up many times. This chain links TRBV11-2 with TRBJ1-5; no clear D gene. Germline-derived CDR1 and CDR2 are SGHAT and FQNNGV. The CDR3 is made up of 13 amino acids. Trimming stripped 5 bases from V and 7 bases from J, with 12 bases between. The chain's CDR3 is CASSRDRGQPQHF. The CDR3 nucleotides are TGTGCCAGCAGCCGCGACCGCGGACAGCCCCAGCATTTT. Full variable domain (missing parts from reference TRBV11-2 and TRBJ1-5): EAGVAQSPRYKIIEKRQSVAFWCNPISGHATLYWYQQILGQGPKLLIQFQNNGVVDDSQLPKDRFSAERLKGVDSTLKIQPAKLEDSAVYLCASSRDRGQPQHFGDGTRLSIL.

The chain has TRBV7-9 and TRBJ2-5, with TRBD2 matching 14 bases. The length of the CDR3 is 18 residues. Germline-derived CDR1 and CDR2 are SEHNR and FQNEAQ (reference sequence). With 4 bases clipped from V and 3 bases from J, the junction kept 10 bases outside the gene matches. CDR3 residues: CASSWTSGRFRSEETQYF. The CDR3 DNA reads TGTGCCAGCAGCTGGACTAGCGGGAGGTTCCGATCGGAAGAGACCCAGTACTTC.

This chain uses TRBV6-4 with TRBJ1-2; TRBD1 matches at 7 bases. V dropped 3 bases and J dropped 3; count of bases not matched to a gene: 10. Germline values: CDR1 MRHNA, CDR2 SNTAGT. CDR3 length: 16 residues. The DNA for the CDR3 is TGTGCCAGCAGTGAATTTCGACAGGGTGGCTACTATGGCTACACCTTC. It codes for CASSEFRQGGYYGYTF.

This clone was detected once. Other DNA variants within this sample encode the same CDR3. The chain carries TRBV5-1 and TRBJ2-5, with 8 bases fitting TRBD2. Germline CDR1 reads SGHRS; CDR2 reads YFSETQ. The CDR3 spans 14 residues. V lost 3 bases and J lost 1; bases outside the gene matches: 2. As DNA, the CDR3 is TGCGCCAGCAGCTCGCTAGCGGGCCAAGAGACCCAGTACTTC. The encoded protein is CASSSLAGQETQYF.

The rearrangement links TRBV18 to TRBJ2-1; 9 nucleotides align to TRBD1. The J segment lost 5 bases and the V segment lost 4 bases, leaving 3 bases of the junction unmatched. CDR3 length equals 14 residues. CDR1 and CDR2 (germline): KGHSH, LQKENI. The CDR3 DNA sequence: TGTGCCAGCTCACGGGGACAGGGCAACAATGAGCAGTTCTTC. Protein sequence: CASSRGQGNNEQFF. Full variable domain (remainder filled in from reference TRBV18 and TRBJ2-1): NAGVMQNPRHLVRRRGQEARLRCSPMKGHSHVYWYRQLPEEGLKFMVYLQKENIIDESGMPKERFSAEFPKEGPSILRIQQVVRGDSAAYFCASSRGQGNNEQFFGPGTRLTVL.

This clone was found a few times. The chain recombines TRBV25-1 with TRBJ1-5; D not resolved. Germline V gene data show CDR1 as MGHDK and CDR2 as SYGVNS. V lost 8 bases to trimming and J lost 2 bases, with 7 bases between them. This CDR3 has 12 amino acids. This CDR3 reads CASGSGNQPQHF. Written as DNA, the CDR3 is TGTGCCAGCGGAAGTGGCAATCAGCCCCAGCATTTT.

This clone has more than one count but fewer than ten. The genes are TRBV19 and TRBJ1-1; D call uncertain. V was trimmed by 3 bases and J by 1 base, leaving 9 bases between them. The V gene's germline CDR1 is LNHDA and CDR2 SQIVND (reference sequence). This CDR3 is 14 amino acids long. CDR3 residues: CASSMAGGNTEAFF. The CDR3 nucleotides are TGTGCCAGTAGTATGGCTGGAGGGAACACTGAAGCTTTCTTT.

This chain connects TRBV5-1 to TRBJ2-2, with 8 bases fitting TRBD1. The length of the CDR3 is 15 residues. Looked up from germline, CDR1 is SGHRS and CDR2 is YFSETQ. V shed 5 bases, J shed 5 bases, and the junction held 8 bases outside the gene matches. This CDR3 is CASSSGQGVTGELFF. The CDR3 nucleotides are TGCGCCAGCAGTTCAGGACAGGGCGTAACCGGGGAGCTGTTTTTT.

J is TRBJ2-7 and V is TRBV2; 10 nucleotides match TRBD1. V lost 9 bases to trimming and J lost 2 bases; unmatched junction nucleotides: 4. Germline V gene sequence: CDR1 SNHLY, CDR2 FYNNEI. The CDR3 length is 13 residues. As DNA, the CDR3 is TGTGCCAGGACGGGACAGGGGCCCTACGAGCAGTACTTC. As protein: CARTGQGPYEQYF.

This clone was recorded a few times. The chain uses TRBV25-1 and TRBJ2-2; D is uncertain. V was clipped by 5 bases and J by 0 bases, with 7 bases between them. The CDR3 totals 14 residues. The V gene's germline CDR1 is MGHDK and CDR2 SYGVNS. In DNA, the CDR3 is TGTGCCAGCAGTCGCCCCACGAACACCGGGGAGCTGTTTTTT. Residues: CASSRPTNTGELFF.

This rearrangement joins TRBV23-1 to TRBJ2-7, with 9 bases aligning to TRBD2. TRBV23-1 falls under the ORF class, with uncertain function. There are 19 residues in the CDR3. The V segment lost 8 bases and the J segment 0 bases; nucleotides outside the gene matches: 20. The CDR3 sequence: CASYFQGRTGLAHSYEQYF. Here the CDR3 DNA reads TGCGCCAGCTATTTTCAAGGCAGGACCGGACTAGCGCACTCCTACGAGCAGTACTTC.

This clone was detected only a few times. The rearrangement joins TRBV6-5 to TRBJ2-1; no reliable D call. CDR1 is MNHEY, CDR2 SVGAGI, per germline. The CDR3 runs to 11 residues. With 4 bases removed from V and 11 bases from J, the gap between germline ends came to 9 bases. CDR3 in amino acids: CASSSVGKQFF. The DNA of the CDR3 is TGTGCCAGCAGTTCGGTGGGGAAGCAGTTCTTC.

J is TRBJ1-2 and V is TRBV29-1; no clear D gene. V shed 5 bases and J shed 2 bases, with 9 bases lying between them. Germline V gene data show CDR1 as SQVTM and CDR2 as ANQGSEA. The CDR3 is made up of 12 amino acids. The CDR3 DNA sequence: TGCAGCGTTACAAGGCTGAACTATGGCTACACCTTC. Its protein product is CSVTRLNYGYTF.

This clone was observed a handful of times. This chain joins TRBV7-3 and TRBJ2-5; TRBD1 matches at 10 bases. Germline V gene sequence: CDR1 SGHTA, CDR2 FQGTGA. The CDR3 runs 15 residues. J lost 5 bases, V lost 5 bases, and 8 bases had no gene match. The CDR3 is CASSQTGDRGETQYF. In DNA, the CDR3 is TGTGCCAGCAGCCAGACAGGGGACAGGGGCGAGACCCAGTACTTC.

V is TRBV29-1 and J is TRBJ2-2, with 9 bases that match TRBD1. J gave up 3 bases and V 8 bases, and 4 bases lay outside the gene matches. Looked up from germline, CDR1 is SQVTM and CDR2 is ANQGSEA. This CDR3 region has 13 residues. The CDR3 DNA follows: TGCAGCATTGGACAGGGGTACACCGGGGAGCTGTTTTTT. It yields the protein CSIGQGYTGELFF.

The chain recombines TRBV6-1 with TRBJ2-7; D might be TRBD2 (5 bases). Trimming took 6 bases from V and 1 from J, leaving 7 bases between them. There are 12 residues in the CDR3. Germline CDR1 is MNHNS and CDR2 is SASEGT. In DNA, the CDR3 is TGTGCCAGCAGCGGACTTTCCTACGAGCAGTACTTC. Translation gives CASSGLSYEQYF.

The V call is TRBV7-8, the J call TRBJ2-7, with D maybe TRBD2 (6 bases). The CDR3 length is 15 residues. V gave up 1 base and J gave up 4 bases, with 14 bases separating them. Germline V lookup: CDR1 SGHVS, CDR2 FQNEAQ. DNA for the CDR3: TGTGCCAGCAGCTTAGAATGGGCGGGGATGTACGAGCAGTACTTC. Translating it yields CASSLEWAGMYEQYF.

This clone was counted only a few times. This chain joins TRBV7-6 and TRBJ2-3, with 7 bases aligning to TRBD2. The J segment lost 1 base and the V segment lost 1 base, leaving 2 bases of the junction unmatched. This CDR3 has 15 amino acids. Germline-derived CDR1 and CDR2 are SGHVS and FNYEAQ. CDR3 sequence reads: CASSLGLARTDTQYF. For the CDR3, the DNA is TGTGCCAGCAGCTTAGGACTAGCTCGCACAGATACGCAGTATTTT.

This clone was detected a few times. The genes are TRBV28 and TRBJ2-5; D unresolved. CDR1 is MDHEN, CDR2 SYDVKM, per germline. This CDR3 spans 14 amino acids. V was cut by 4 bases and J by 1 base, with 10 bases left in between. The CDR3 coding sequence is TGTGCCAGCAGTTCCGTGATCCCCCAAGAGACCCAGTACTTC. It specifies CASSSVIPQETQYF.